Below, 25 T cell receptor beta chains from the same sample are listed, as sequenced in a study of cytomegalovirus exposure and HLA in healthy donors. Clones were read by immunoSEQ multiplex PCR, and TCRdb kept only the in-frame ones, dropping some. The sample includes a few hundred thousand clones, 88% of them seen just once. Sequencing was performed on PBMCs. Every receptor here comes from a woman aged 18 to 35 in good health and CMV-seronegative.

V is TRBV19 and J is TRBJ2-4, with a tentative D call TRBD2 (5 bases). The CDR3 length is 12 residues. In germline, CDR1 is LNHDA, CDR2 SQIVND (reference sequence). Trimming left V 7 bases short and J 8 bases short, with 12 bases between. The CDR3 sequence is CASTNAGDIQYF. The CDR3 coding sequence is TGTGCCAGTACAAATGCCGGGGACATTCAGTACTTC.

The count of this clone is one. V gene TRBV2 combines with J gene TRBJ2-5; the match to TRBD2 covers 7 bases. This CDR3 is built from 15 residues. Germline V CDR1 and CDR2: SNHLY, FYNNEI. V was clipped by 6 bases and J by 4 bases; unmatched bases: 11. The CDR3 spells CASRVTSSSVETQYF. DNA of the CDR3: TGTGCCAGCAGGGTGACTAGCTCTTCAGTAGAGACCCAGTACTTC.

This chain joins TRBV7-3 and TRBJ2-1; D might be TRBD2 (5 bases). The CDR3 spans 15 residues. Germline V gene lookup returns CDR1 SGHTA and CDR2 FQGTGA. V lost 2 bases to trimming and J lost 6 bases, with 14 bases between them. CDR3: CASSLEGVRLNEQFF. CDR3 coding DNA: TGTGCCAGCAGCTTAGAGGGAGTACGTCTCAATGAGCAGTTCTTC.

The chain combines TRBV7-9 with TRBJ2-1; 12 nucleotides line up with TRBD2. J gave up 5 bases and V 6 bases, and 5 bases lay outside the gene matches. The CDR3 extends over 15 amino acids. CDR1 and CDR2 (germline): SEHNR, FQNEAQ (reference sequence). CDR3: CASRATSGGHNEQFF. CDR3 DNA sequence: TGTGCCAGCAGAGCGACTAGCGGGGGACACAATGAGCAGTTCTTC.

The chain joins TRBV7-9 to TRBJ1-1; TRBD1 matches 7 bases. Germline V gene lookup returns CDR1 SEHNR and CDR2 FQNEAQ (reference sequence). The CDR3 consists of 14 residues. V was clipped by 5 bases and J by 4 bases; unmatched bases: 7. The CDR3 nucleotides are TGTGCCAGCAGCCTAAGGGGGCAAGTCACTGAAGCTTTCTTT. Translation gives CASSLRGQVTEAFF.

This chain links TRBV27 with TRBJ2-2, with 8 bases fitting TRBD1. The germline gives CDR1 MNHEY, CDR2 SMNVEV (reference sequence). The CDR3 consists of 16 residues. The V segment lost 5 bases and the J segment 5 bases; nucleotides outside the gene matches: 10. The CDR3 here is CASSATGGVGTGELFF. The CDR3 DNA is TGTGCCAGCAGTGCAACAGGGGGAGTCGGTACCGGGGAGCTGTTTTTT.

J is TRBJ2-2 and V is TRBV15, with TRBD2 matching 7 bases. The CDR3 is 15 residues long. Germline CDR1 LNHNV, CDR2 YYDKDF (reference sequence). With V trimmed by 6 bases and J by 6 bases, 10 bases remained unmatched. The chain's CDR3 is CATSLGLEIAGELFF. CDR3 sequence (DNA): TGTGCCACCAGTCTTGGACTAGAGATCGCCGGGGAGCTGTTTTTT.

The CDR3 is CTSSQAPRDRAGTEAFF. The CDR3 bases are TGCACCAGCAGCCAAGCCCCCAGGGACAGGGCTGGCACTGAAGCTTTCTTT. The rearrangement joins TRBV1 to TRBJ1-1; TRBD1 is the table's D call and was not checked against the DNA. TRBV1 is classified as a pseudogene. This CDR3 region has 17 residues.

This clone was counted a few times. J is TRBJ2-1 and V is TRBV19, with a weak D call TRBD1 (6 bases). Trimming took 5 bases from V and 8 from J, leaving 19 bases between them. In germline, CDR1 is LNHDA, CDR2 SQIVND (reference sequence). There are 15 residues in the CDR3. CDR3 amino acids: CASSHREGTVDEQFF. The DNA of the CDR3 is TGTGCCAGTAGTCACAGGGAAGGAACGGTCGATGAGCAGTTCTTC.

This chain links TRBV12-5 with TRBJ2-1; TRBD1 matches at 9 bases. Germline values: CDR1 LGHNT, CDR2 FRNRAP. V shed 6 bases and J 4 bases; nucleotides not matched to a gene: 13. The CDR3 length is 17 residues. The CDR3 spells CASGRTLTDRGYNEQFF. The CDR3, as DNA: TGTGCTAGTGGGAGGACCTTAACAGACAGGGGGTACAATGAGCAGTTCTTC.

As DNA, the CDR3 is TGTGCCAGCAGCCCCGGGACAGTCTACGAGCAGTACTTC. Its translation is CASSPGTVYEQYF. J is TRBJ2-7 and V is TRBV11-2, with TRBD1 matching over 7 bases. This CDR3 contains 13 residues. Germline CDR1 SGHAT, CDR2 FQNNGV. With V trimmed by 5 bases and J by 3 bases, 4 bases remained unmatched. Variable domain in full (rest from reference TRBV11-2 and TRBJ2-7): EAGVAQSPRYKIIEKRQSVAFWCNPISGHATLYWYQQILGQGPKLLIQFQNNGVVDDSQLPKDRFSAERLKGVDSTLKIQPAKLEDSAVYLCASSPGTVYEQYFGPGTRLTVT.

Only a few counts were recorded for this clone. This sequence joins TRBV28 and TRBJ2-7; 7 nucleotides line up with TRBD1. Per germline, CDR1 MDHEN and CDR2 SYDVKM. The trim removed 5 bases at V and 3 bases at J, leaving 7 bases unmatched. The CDR3 is 14 amino acids. The CDR3 protein is CASSVLGQLYEQYF. CDR3 nucleotide sequence: TGTGCCAGCAGTGTCCTGGGACAGCTCTACGAGCAGTACTTC.

The genes are TRBV6-5 and TRBJ1-1, with D possibly matching TRBD1 (6 bases). With 5 bases removed from V and 1 base from J, the gap between germline ends came to 11 bases. Germline V CDR1 and CDR2: MNHEY, SVGAGI. The CDR3 has 14 amino acids. The CDR3 sequence: CASSNRVSNTEAFF. DNA for the CDR3: TGTGCCAGCAGTAACAGGGTATCGAACACTGAAGCTTTCTTT.

The CDR3 region has the DNA TGTGCCAGCAGTTTACAGGGACTGAACAGGAACGAGCAGTACTTC. It yields the protein CASSLQGLNRNEQYF. The V and J genes are TRBV27 and TRBJ2-7; perhaps TRBD2 as D (6 bases). Trimming took off 2 bases at V and 5 bases at J, with 16 bases between the two ends. CDR1 MNHEY and CDR2 SMNVEV come from the germline V gene (reference sequence). The CDR3 is made up of 15 amino acids.

The sample holds one count of this clone. The chain links TRBV10-3 to TRBJ2-1, with D tentatively TRBD2 (6 bases). Germline assignment: CDR1 ENHRY and CDR2 SYGVKD. The CDR3 spans 14 residues. V was trimmed by 11 bases and J by 7 bases, leaving 21 bases between them. The CDR3 region has the DNA TGTGCCGTCGGGAGTTCGAACACATTGAATGAGCAGTTCTTC. Its protein is CAVGSSNTLNEQFF.

The rearrangement joins TRBV28 to TRBJ2-1; 8 bases map to TRBD2. Germline V gene lookup returns CDR1 MDHEN and CDR2 SYDVKM. V lost 7 bases to trimming and J lost 10 bases; unmatched junction nucleotides: 6. This CDR3 is built from 12 residues. The CDR3 sequence: CASKSGRGEQFF. The CDR3 DNA follows: TGTGCCAGCAAAAGCGGGAGAGGAGAGCAGTTCTTC.

In the case of this clone: The junction and the germline gene differ at one end; a read error may be behind it. The J gene is TRBJ2-1, the V gene TRBV29-1; TRBD2 agrees at 7 bases. This CDR3 is 17 amino acids long. CDR1 is SQVTM and CDR2 is ANQGSEA in the germline V gene. CDR3 loop: CSVEDLVAGYSSNEQFF. CDR3 DNA: TGCAGCGTTGAAGATTTAGTAGCGGGTTACTCCTCCAATGAGCAGTTCTTC.

The CDR3 spells CASRGGSSYEQYF. The CDR3 DNA reads as TGTGCCAGCAGAGGAGGCAGCTCCTACGAGCAGTACTTC. The genes are TRBV27 and TRBJ2-7; a possible D gene is TRBD2 (5 bases). Germline V lookup: CDR1 MNHEY, CDR2 SMNVEV (reference sequence). Trimming took off 6 bases at V and 0 bases at J, with 9 bases between the two ends. The CDR3 sequence is 13 residues long.

The V call is TRBV7-2, the J call TRBJ2-7; a possible D gene is TRBD2 (5 bases). Germline CDR1 and CDR2: SGHTA and FQGNSA. This CDR3 region has 13 residues. Trimming left V 2 bases short and J 3 bases short, with 8 bases between. The CDR3 loop reads CASSLKRYYEQYF. CDR3 bases: TGTGCCAGCAGCTTAAAGCGGTACTACGAGCAGTACTTC.

In this sample, this clone turned up a few times. The chain couples TRBV2 to TRBJ2-7; D possibly corresponds to TRBD2 (6 bases). This CDR3 has 16 residues. Germline V CDR1 and CDR2: SNHLY, FYNNEI. The V end was cut by 6 bases, the J end by 3 bases, with 21 bases between. The DNA for the CDR3 is TGTGCCAGCAGCGCCCTCGGAGGGAGCGGCATCTACGAGCAGTACTTC. The encoded protein is CASSALGGSGIYEQYF. The full variable domain, completed using reference TRBV2 and TRBJ2-7, is EPEVTQTPSHQVTQMGQEVILRCVPISNHLYFYWYRQILGQKVEFLVSFYNNEISEKSEIFDDQFSVERPDGSNFTLKIRSTKLEDSAMYFCASSALGGSGIYEQYFGPGTRLTVT.

This chain uses TRBV29-1 with TRBJ1-1; the match to TRBD1 covers 10 bases. The CDR3 extends over 15 amino acids. Germline trimming cut 5 bases from V and 1 base from J; bases unmatched to any gene: 7. Germline V lookup: CDR1 SQVTM, CDR2 ANQGSEA. The CDR3 coding sequence is TGCAGCGTTAGGACAGGGGGTCGTGGGAACACTGAAGCTTTCTTT. The encoded protein is CSVRTGGRGNTEAFF.

This clone has just one count. The genes are TRBV28 and TRBJ2-5, with TRBD2 identical over 9 bases. Germline CDR1 and CDR2: MDHEN and SYDVKM. The CDR3 length is 16 residues. The ends lost 2 bases at V and 4 bases at J; junction bases unmatched: 8. The CDR3 DNA sequence: TGTGCCAGCAGTTTAAGGGTAGCGGGAGTGGGAGAGACCCAGTACTTC. Encoded protein: CASSLRVAGVGETQYF.

A few counts support this clone. V gene TRBV10-3 combines with J gene TRBJ1-2; no firm D call. The CDR3 spans 13 residues. The V and J ends lost 6 bases and 7 bases respectively, with 15 bases between them. Germline V gives CDR1 ENHRY, CDR2 SYGVKD. The CDR3 region is CAISASGESGYTF. CDR3 nucleotides: TGTGCCATCAGCGCCTCCGGGGAGAGTGGCTACACCTTC.

The chain carries TRBV11-2 and TRBJ1-2; D gene ambiguous. Looked up from germline, CDR1 is SGHAT and CDR2 is FQNNGV. The CDR3 spans 15 residues. V was pared by 2 bases and J by 7 bases, with 17 bases between. DNA of the CDR3: TGTGCCAGCAGCTTAAGCTCTACTCTAATCGGTGGCTACACCTTC. Protein: CASSLSSTLIGGYTF.

This rearrangement joins TRBV11-1 to TRBJ2-1, with TRBD2 matching over 8 bases. The CDR3 totals 16 residues. Germline V lookup: CDR1 SGHAT, CDR2 FQDESV (reference sequence). V lost 5 bases to trimming and J lost 7 bases; unmatched junction nucleotides: 13. The CDR3 sequence: CASSLPTGLGPNEQFF. CDR3 sequence (DNA): TGTGCCAGCAGCCTGCCCACGGGACTAGGGCCTAATGAGCAGTTCTTC.